This TCR beta chain was identified during a study of vaccination and CD4 T cells after COVID-19. With the Oncomine TCR Beta short-read assay, DNA from cultured CD4+ T cells was sequenced. TCRdb ran MiXCR on the PCR reads and lists one entry per CDR3 protein. Among over 15,000 distinct CDR3 sequences listed, less than 70% were seen once. Described treatment: roughly 10-day PBMC culture with coronavirus spike peptide pools or control peptides (ViraFEST assay). There are a few counts of this clonotype. The target antigen is unknown. The receptor comes from a human donor who had recovered from COVID-19. Sequencing used CD4+ T cells from blood, cultured in vitro.

The CDR3 coding sequence is TGTGCCAGCAGCCAAAGGCTGGACAGCAGGTTGAACACTGAAGCTTTCTTT. This gives the protein CASSQRLDSRLNTEAFF. This chain links TRBV14 with TRBJ1-1; tentatively, D is TRBD1 (6 bases). Trimming removed 2 bases from V and 0 bases from J, with 16 bases in between. Germline V lookup: CDR1 SGHDN, CDR2 FVKESK. This CDR3 is 17 amino acids long.